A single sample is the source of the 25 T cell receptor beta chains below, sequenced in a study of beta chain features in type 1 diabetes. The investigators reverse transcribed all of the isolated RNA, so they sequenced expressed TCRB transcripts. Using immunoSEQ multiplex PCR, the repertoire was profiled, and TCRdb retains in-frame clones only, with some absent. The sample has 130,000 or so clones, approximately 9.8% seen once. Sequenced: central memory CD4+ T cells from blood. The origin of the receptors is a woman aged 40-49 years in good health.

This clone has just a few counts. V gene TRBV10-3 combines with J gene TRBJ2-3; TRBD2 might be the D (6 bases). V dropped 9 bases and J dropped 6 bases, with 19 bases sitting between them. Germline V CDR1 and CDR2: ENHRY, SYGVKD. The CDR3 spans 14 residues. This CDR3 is CAIRGGGAADTQYF. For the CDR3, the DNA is TGTGCCATAAGAGGAGGAGGGGCTGCGGATACGCAGTATTTT.

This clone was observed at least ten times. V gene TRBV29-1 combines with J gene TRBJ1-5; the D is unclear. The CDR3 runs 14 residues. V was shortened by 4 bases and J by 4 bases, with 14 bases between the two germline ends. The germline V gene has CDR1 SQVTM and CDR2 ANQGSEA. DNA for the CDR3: TGCAGCGTTGTGGAAACGGCAGGTAATCAGCCCCAGCATTTT. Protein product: CSVVETAGNQPQHF.

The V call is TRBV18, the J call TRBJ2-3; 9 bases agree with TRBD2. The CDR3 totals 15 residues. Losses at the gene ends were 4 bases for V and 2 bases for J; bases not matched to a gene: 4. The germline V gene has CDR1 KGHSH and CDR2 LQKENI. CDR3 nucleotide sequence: TGTGCCAGCTCACTGACTAGCGGTCCCACAGATACGCAGTATTTT. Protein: CASSLTSGPTDTQYF.

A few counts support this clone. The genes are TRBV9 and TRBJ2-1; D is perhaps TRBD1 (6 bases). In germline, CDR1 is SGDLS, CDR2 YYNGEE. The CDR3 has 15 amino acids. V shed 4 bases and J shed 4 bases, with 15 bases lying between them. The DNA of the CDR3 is TGTGCCAGCAGCCCCACCGGGACAACTTACAATGAGCAGTTCTTC. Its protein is CASSPTGTTYNEQFF.

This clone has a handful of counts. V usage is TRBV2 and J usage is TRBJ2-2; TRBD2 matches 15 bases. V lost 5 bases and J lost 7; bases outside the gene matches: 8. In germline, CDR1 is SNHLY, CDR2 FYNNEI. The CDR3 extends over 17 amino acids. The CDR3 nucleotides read TGTGCCAGCAGTCCCAGGACTAGCGGGGGGGCAAGCGGGGAGCTGTTTTTT. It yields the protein CASSPRTSGGASGELFF.

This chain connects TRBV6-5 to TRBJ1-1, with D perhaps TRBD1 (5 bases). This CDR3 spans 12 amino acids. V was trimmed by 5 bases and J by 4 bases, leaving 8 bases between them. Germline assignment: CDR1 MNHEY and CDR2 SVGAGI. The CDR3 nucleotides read TGTGCCAGCAGTCCGGGGGGCACTGAAGCTTTCTTT. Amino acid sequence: CASSPGGTEAFF.

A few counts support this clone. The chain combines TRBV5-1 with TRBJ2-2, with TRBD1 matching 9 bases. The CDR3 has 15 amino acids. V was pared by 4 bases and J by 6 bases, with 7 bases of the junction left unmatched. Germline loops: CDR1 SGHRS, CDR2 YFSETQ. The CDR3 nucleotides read TGCGCCAGCAGCAATGCCGGGACAGGGTCCGGGGAGCTGTTTTTT. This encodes CASSNAGTGSGELFF.

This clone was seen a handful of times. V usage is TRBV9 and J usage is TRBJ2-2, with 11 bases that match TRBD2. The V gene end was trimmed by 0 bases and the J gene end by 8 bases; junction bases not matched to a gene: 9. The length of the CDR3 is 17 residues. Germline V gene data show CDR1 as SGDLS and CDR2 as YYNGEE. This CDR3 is CASSVGLAGGSTGELFF. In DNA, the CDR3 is TGTGCCAGCAGCGTAGGGTTAGCGGGGGGGTCAACGGGGGAGCTGTTTTTT.

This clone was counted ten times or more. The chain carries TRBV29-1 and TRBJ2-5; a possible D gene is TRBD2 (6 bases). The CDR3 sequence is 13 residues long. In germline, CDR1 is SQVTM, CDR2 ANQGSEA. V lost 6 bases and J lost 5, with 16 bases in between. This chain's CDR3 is CSVGEAAAETQYF. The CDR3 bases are TGCAGCGTCGGGGAGGCAGCGGCGGAGACCCAGTACTTC.

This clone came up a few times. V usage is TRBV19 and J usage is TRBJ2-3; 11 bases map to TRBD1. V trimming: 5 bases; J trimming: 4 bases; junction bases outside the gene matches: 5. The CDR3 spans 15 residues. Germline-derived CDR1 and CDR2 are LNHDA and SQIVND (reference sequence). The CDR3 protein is CASSPGQGASDTQYF. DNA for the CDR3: TGTGCCAGTAGTCCCGGACAGGGGGCCTCAGATACGCAGTATTTT.

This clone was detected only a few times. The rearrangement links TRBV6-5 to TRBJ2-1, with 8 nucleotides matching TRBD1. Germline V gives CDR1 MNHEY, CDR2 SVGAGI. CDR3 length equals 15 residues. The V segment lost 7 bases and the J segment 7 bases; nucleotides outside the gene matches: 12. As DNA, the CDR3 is TGTGCCAGCATAGCGCGAGGACAGGGAAAGAATGAGCAGTTCTTC. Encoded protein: CASIARGQGKNEQFF.

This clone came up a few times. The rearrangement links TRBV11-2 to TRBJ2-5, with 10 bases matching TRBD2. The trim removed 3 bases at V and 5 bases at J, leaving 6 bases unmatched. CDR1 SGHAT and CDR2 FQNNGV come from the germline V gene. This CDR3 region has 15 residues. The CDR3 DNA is TGTGCCAGCAGCTTGGAACTAGCGGGGATTGAGACCCAGTACTTC. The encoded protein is CASSLELAGIETQYF.

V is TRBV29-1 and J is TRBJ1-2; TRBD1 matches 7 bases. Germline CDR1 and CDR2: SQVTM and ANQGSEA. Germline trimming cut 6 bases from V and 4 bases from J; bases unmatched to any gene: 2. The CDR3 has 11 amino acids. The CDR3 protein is CSVGQPYGYTF. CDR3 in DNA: TGCAGCGTGGGACAGCCCTATGGCTACACCTTC. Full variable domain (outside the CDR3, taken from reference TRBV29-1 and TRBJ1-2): SAVISQKPSRDICQRGTSLTIQCQVDSQVTMMFWYRQQPGQSLTLIATANQGSEATYESGFVIDKFPISRPNLTFSTLTVSNMSPEDSSIYLCSVGQPYGYTFGSGTRLTVV.

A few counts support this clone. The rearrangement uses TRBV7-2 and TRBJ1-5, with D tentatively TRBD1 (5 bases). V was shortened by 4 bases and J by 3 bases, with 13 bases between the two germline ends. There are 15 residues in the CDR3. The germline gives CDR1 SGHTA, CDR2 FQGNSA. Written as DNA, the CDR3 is TGTGCCAGCAGCTCCCTCCAGGGCCCCAATCAGCCCCAGCATTTT. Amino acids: CASSSLQGPNQPQHF. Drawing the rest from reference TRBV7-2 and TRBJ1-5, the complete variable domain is GAGVSQSPSNKVTEKGKDVELRCDPISGHTALYWYRQSLGQGLEFLIYFQGNSAPDKSGLPSDRFSAERTGGSVSTLTIQRTQQEDSAVYLCASSSLQGPNQPQHFGDGTRLSIL.

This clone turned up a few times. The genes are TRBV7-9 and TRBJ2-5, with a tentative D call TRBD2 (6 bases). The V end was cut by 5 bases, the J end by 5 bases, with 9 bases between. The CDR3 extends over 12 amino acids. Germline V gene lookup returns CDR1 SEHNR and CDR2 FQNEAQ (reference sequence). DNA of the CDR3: TGTGCCAGCAGCCAGGAGGGGGAGACCCAGTACTTC. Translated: CASSQEGETQYF.

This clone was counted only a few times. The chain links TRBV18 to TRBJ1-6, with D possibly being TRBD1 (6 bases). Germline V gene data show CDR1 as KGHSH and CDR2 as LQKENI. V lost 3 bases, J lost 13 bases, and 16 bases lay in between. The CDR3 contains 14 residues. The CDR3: CASSPQRTVRPLHF. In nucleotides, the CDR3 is TGTGCCAGCTCACCGCAACGGACAGTTCGCCCCCTCCACTTT.

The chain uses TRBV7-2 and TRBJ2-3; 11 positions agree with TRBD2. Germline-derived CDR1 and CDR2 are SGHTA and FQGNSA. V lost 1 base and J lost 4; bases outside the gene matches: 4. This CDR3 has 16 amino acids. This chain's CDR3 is CASSLVAGGFADTQYF. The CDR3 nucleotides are TGTGCCAGCAGCTTAGTAGCGGGGGGGTTCGCAGATACGCAGTATTTT.

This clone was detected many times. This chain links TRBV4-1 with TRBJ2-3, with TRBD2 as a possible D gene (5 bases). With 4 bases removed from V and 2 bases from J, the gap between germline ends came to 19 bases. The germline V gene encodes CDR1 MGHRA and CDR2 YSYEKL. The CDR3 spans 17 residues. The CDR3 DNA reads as TGCGCCAGCAGCCTTGCCGGAACTAGGGATCCCACAGATACGCAGTATTTT. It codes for CASSLAGTRDPTDTQYF.

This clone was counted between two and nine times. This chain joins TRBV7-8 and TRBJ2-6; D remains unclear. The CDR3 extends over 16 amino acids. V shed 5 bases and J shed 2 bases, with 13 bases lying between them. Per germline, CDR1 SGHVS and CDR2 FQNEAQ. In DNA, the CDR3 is TGTGCCAGCAGCCTGAGTACGCTGGCTGGGGCCAACGTCCTGACTTTC. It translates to CASSLSTLAGANVLTF.

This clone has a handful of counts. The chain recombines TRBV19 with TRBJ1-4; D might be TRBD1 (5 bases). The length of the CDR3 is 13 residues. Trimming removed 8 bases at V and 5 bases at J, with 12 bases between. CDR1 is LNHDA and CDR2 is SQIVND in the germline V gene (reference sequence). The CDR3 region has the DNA TGTGCCAGTTCGTGGGCAGGGAATGAAAAACTGTTTTTT. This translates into CASSWAGNEKLFF. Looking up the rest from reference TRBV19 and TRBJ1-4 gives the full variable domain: DGGITQSPKYLFRKEGQNVTLSCEQNLNHDAMYWYRQDPGQGLRLIYYSQIVNDFQKGDIAEGYSVSREKKESFPLTVTSAQKNPTAFYLCASSWAGNEKLFFGSGTQLSVL.

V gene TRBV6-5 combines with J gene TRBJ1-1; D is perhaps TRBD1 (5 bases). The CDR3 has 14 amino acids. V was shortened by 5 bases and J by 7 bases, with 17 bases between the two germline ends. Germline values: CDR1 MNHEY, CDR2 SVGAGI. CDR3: CASSLSGVEGEAFF. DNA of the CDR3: TGTGCCAGCAGTCTCTCGGGGGTAGAGGGTGAAGCTTTCTTT.

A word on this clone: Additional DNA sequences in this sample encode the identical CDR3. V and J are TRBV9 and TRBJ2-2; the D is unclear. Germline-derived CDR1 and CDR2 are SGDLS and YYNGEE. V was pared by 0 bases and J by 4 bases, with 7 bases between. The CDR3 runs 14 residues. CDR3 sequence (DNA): TGTGCCAGCAGCGTAGTTCCAGGCACCGGGGAGCTGTTTTTT. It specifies CASSVVPGTGELFF.

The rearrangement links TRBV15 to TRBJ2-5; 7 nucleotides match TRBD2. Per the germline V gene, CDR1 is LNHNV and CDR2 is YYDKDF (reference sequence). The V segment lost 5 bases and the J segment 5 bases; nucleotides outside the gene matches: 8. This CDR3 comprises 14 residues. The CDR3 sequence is CATSGGLVFETQYF. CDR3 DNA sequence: TGTGCCACCAGCGGAGGACTAGTGTTCGAGACCCAGTACTTC.

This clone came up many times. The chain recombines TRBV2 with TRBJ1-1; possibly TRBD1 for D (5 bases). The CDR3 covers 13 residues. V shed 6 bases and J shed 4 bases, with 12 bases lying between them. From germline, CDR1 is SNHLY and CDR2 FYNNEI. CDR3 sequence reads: CASRSGGTTEAFF. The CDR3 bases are TGTGCCAGCAGGAGTGGGGGGACCACTGAAGCTTTCTTT.

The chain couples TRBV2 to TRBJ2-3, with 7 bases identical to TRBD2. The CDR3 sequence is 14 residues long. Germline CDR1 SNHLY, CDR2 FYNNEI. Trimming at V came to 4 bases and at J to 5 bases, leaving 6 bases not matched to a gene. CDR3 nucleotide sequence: TGTGCCAGCAGTGTGGAGCAGCGGGGAGATACGCAGTATTTT. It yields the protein CASSVEQRGDTQYF.